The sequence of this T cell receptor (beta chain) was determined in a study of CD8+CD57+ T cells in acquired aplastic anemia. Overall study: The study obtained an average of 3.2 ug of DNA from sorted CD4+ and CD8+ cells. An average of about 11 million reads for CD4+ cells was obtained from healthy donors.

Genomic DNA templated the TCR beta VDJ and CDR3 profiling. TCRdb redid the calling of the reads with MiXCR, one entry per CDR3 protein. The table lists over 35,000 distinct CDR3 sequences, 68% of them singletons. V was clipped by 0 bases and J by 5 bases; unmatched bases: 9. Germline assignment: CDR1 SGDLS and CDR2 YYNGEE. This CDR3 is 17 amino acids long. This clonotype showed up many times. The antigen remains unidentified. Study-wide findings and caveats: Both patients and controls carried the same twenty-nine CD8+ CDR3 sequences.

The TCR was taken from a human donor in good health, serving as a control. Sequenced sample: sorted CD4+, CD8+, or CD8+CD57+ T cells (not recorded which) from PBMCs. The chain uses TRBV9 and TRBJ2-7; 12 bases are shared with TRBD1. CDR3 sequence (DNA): TGTGCCAGCAGCGTAGACCCGGGACAGGGGGCGCTGGACGAGCAGTACTTC. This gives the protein CASSVDPGQGALDEQYF.